This T cell receptor beta chain was recovered during a study of T cells in Graves' hyperthyroidism and ophthalmopathy. Regions amplified from RNA transcripts were the TCR beta CDR3 regions. Researchers ran a first-round RT-PCR on the TCR CDR3 using the HTBI primer set. TCRdb reprocessed the multiplex PCR reads with MiXCR, giving one entry per CDR3 protein. Of under 350,000 distinct CDR3 sequences in the sample, approximately 26% are singletons; the top ten hold 25% to 30%. This clonotype was detected ten times or more. Disease duration under 2 months; hyperthyroidism patients were aged 18 to 65. Ahead of any ophthalmopathy symptoms, the blood sample was obtained at the first diagnosis of hyperthyroidism. The sample was blood. This receptor was taken from a man between 35 and 55 years old with Graves' hyperthyroidism that later progressed to Graves' ophthalmopathy.

The CDR3 reads CASSQEVGNGKYF. The CDR3 DNA reads as TGCGCCAGCAGCCAAGAGGTTGGGAACGGGAAGTACTTC. This chain connects TRBV4-1 to TRBJ2-7; D may be TRBD2 (5 bases). This CDR3 spans 13 amino acids. Germline lookup yields CDR1 MGHRA and CDR2 YSYEKL. V was clipped by 0 bases and J by 11 bases, with 14 bases between them.